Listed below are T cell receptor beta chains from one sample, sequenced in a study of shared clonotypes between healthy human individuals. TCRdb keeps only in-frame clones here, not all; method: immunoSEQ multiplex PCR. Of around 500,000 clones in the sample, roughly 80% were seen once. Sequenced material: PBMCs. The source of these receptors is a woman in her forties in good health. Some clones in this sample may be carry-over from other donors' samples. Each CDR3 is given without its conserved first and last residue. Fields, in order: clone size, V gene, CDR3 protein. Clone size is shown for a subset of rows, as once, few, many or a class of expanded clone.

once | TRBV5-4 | ASSLNGQYYEQY
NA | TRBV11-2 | ASSWSRDNEQF
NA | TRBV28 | ASSLPKTGVGANVLT
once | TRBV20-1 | SARVRTEAF
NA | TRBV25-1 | ASSDLPTDHSGYT
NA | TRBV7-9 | ASSLGLGFTGELF
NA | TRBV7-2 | ASSRASSGRARDTQY
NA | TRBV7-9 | ASSLNTRGSPLH
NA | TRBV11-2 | ASSLDEQY
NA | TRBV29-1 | SVEGGGETQY
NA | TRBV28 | ASSPHNEKLF
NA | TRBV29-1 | SVDGSYSGETQY